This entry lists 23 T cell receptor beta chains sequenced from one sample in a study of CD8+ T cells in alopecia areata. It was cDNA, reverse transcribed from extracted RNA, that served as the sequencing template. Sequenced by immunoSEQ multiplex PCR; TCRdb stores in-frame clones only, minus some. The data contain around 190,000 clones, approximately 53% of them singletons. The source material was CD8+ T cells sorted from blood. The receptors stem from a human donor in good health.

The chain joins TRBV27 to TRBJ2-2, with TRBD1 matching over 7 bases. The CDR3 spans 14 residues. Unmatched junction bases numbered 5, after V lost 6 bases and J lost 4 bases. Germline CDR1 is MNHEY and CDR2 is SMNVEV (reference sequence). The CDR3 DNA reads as TGTGCCAGCAGCCTTCCAGGGGGCACCGGGGAGCTGTTTTTT. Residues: CASSLPGGTGELFF.

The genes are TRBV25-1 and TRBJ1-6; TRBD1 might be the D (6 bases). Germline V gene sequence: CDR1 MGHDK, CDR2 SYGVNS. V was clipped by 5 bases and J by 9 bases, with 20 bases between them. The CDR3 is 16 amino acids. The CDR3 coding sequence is TGTGCCAGCAGTCCTAACTGGGGGGCCTCGGGTTCACCCCTCCACTTT. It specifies CASSPNWGASGSPLHF.

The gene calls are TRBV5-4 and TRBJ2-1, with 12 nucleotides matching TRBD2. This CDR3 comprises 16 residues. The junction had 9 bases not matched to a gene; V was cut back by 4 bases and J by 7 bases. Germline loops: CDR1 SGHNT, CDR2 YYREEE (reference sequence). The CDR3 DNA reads TGTGCCAGCAGCCTGATGACTAGCGGGGGTTTTAATGAGCAGTTCTTC. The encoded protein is CASSLMTSGGFNEQFF.

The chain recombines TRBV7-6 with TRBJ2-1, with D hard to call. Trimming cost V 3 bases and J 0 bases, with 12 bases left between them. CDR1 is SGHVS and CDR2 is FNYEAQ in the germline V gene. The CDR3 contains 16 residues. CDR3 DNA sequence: TGTGCCAGCAGCTTCGGTAGCCGCAGCTCCTACAATGAGCAGTTCTTC. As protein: CASSFGSRSSYNEQFF.

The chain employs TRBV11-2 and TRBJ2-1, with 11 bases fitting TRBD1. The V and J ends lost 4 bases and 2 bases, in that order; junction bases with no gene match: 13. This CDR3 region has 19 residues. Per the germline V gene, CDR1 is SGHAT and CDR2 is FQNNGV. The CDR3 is CASSSPPDRGPRTYNEQFF. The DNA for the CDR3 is TGTGCCAGCAGCTCGCCCCCGGACAGGGGGCCTCGTACCTACAATGAGCAGTTCTTC. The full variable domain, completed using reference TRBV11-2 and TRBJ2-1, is EAGVAQSPRYKIIEKRQSVAFWCNPISGHATLYWYQQILGQGPKLLIQFQNNGVVDDSQLPKDRFSAERLKGVDSTLKIQPAKLEDSAVYLCASSSPPDRGPRTYNEQFFGPGTRLTVL.

The CDR3 is CASSGRLAGGNYNEQFF. In DNA, the CDR3 is TGTGCCAGCAGCGGGAGACTAGCGGGGGGCAACTACAATGAGCAGTTCTTC. This chain uses TRBV9 with TRBJ2-1; 13 positions match TRBD2. Germline assignment: CDR1 SGDLS and CDR2 YYNGEE. Trimming removed 3 bases from V and 3 bases from J; junction bases left unmatched: 6. The CDR3 length is 17 residues.

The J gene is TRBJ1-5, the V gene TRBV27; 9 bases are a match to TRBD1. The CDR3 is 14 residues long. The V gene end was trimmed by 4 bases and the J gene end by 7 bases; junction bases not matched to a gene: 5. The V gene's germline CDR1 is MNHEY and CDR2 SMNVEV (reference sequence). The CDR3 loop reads CASSSTGGGQPQHF. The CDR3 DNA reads TGTGCCAGCAGTTCGACAGGGGGAGGGCAGCCCCAGCATTTT.

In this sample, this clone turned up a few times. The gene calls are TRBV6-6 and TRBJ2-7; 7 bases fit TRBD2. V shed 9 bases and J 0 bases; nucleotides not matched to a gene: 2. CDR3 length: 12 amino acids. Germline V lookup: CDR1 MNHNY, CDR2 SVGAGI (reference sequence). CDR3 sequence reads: CASAGDSYEQYF. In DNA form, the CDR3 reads TGTGCCAGTGCGGGGGACTCCTACGAGCAGTACTTC.

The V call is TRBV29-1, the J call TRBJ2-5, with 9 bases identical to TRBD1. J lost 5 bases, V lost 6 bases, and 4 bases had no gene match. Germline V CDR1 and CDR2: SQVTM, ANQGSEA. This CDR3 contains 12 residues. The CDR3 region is CSVQGQGETQYF. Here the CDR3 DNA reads TGCAGCGTCCAAGGACAGGGGGAGACCCAGTACTTC.

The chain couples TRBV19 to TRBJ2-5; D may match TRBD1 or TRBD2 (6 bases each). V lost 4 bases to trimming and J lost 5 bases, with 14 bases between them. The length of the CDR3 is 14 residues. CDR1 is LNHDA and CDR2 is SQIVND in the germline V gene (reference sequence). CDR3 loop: CASSRTGAGETQYF. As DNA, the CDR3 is TGTGCCAGTAGTAGGACGGGGGCGGGCGAGACCCAGTACTTC.

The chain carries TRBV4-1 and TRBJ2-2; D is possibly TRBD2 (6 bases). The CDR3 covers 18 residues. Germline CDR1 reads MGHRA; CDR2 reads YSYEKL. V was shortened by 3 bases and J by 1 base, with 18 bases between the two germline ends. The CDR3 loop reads CASSQRSAAAGNTGELFF. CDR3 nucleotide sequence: TGCGCCAGCAGCCAGAGGTCCGCTGCAGCGGGGAACACCGGGGAGCTGTTTTTT.

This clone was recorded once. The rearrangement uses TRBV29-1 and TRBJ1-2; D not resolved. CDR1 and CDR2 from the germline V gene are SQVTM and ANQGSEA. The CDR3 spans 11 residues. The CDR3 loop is CLAQSNYGYTF. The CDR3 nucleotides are TGCCTGGCCCAGTCTAACTATGGCTACACCTTC.

Written as DNA, the CDR3 is TGCGCCAGCAGCCGGGGGACAGGGGTTATCGGCACTGAAGCTTTCTTT. Its protein is CASSRGTGVIGTEAFF. V is TRBV4-1 and J is TRBJ1-1, with TRBD1 matching over 10 bases. Per the germline V gene, CDR1 is MGHRA and CDR2 is YSYEKL. The CDR3 is 16 residues long. V lost 4 bases and J lost 4; bases outside the gene matches: 9.

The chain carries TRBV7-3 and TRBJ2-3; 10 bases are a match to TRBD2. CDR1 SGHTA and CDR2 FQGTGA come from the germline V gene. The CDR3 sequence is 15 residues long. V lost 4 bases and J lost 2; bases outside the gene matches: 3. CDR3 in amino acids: CASSSSGGATDTQYF. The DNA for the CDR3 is TGTGCCAGCAGCTCGAGCGGGGGGGCCACAGATACGCAGTATTTT.

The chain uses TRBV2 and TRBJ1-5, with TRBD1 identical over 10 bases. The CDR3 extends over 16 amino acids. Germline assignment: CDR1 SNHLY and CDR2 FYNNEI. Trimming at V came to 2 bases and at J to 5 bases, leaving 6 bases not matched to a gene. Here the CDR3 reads CASSEMETGGDQPQHF. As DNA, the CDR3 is TGTGCCAGCAGTGAAATGGAGACAGGGGGCGATCAGCCCCAGCATTTT. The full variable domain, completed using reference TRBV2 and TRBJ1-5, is EPEVTQTPSHQVTQMGQEVILRCVPISNHLYFYWYRQILGQKVEFLVSFYNNEISEKSEIFDDQFSVERPDGSNFTLKIRSTKLEDSAMYFCASSEMETGGDQPQHFGDGTRLSIL.

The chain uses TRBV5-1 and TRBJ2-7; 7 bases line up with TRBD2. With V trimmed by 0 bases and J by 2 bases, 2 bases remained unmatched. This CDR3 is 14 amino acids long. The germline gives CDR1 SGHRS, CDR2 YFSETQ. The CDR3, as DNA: TGCGCCAGCAGCTTGGAGACTAGCCCCTACGAGCAGTACTTC. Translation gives CASSLETSPYEQYF.

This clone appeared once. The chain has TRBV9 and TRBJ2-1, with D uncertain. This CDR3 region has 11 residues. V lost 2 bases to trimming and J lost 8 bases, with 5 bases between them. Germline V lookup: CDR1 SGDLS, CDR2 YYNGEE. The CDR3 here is CASSVSDEQFF. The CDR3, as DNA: TGTGCCAGCAGCGTGTCGGATGAGCAGTTCTTC.

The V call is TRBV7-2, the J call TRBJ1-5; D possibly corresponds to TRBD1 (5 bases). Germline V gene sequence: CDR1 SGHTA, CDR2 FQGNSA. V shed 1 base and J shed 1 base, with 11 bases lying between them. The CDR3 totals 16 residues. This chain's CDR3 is CASSLDRPGSNQPQHF. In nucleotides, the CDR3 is TGTGCCAGCAGCTTAGATCGGCCAGGGAGCAATCAGCCCCAGCATTTT.

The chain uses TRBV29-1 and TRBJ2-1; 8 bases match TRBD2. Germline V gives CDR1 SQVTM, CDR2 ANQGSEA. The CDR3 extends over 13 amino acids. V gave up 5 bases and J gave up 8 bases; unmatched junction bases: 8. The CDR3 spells CSVQGLAPDEQFF. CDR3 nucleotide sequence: TGCAGCGTTCAAGGACTAGCCCCTGATGAGCAGTTCTTC.

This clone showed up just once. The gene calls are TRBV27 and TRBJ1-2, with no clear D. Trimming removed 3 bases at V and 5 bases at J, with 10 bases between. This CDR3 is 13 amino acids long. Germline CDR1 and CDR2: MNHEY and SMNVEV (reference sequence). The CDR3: CASSFAGAYGYTF. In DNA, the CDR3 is TGTGCCAGCAGTTTTGCAGGAGCATATGGCTACACCTTC.

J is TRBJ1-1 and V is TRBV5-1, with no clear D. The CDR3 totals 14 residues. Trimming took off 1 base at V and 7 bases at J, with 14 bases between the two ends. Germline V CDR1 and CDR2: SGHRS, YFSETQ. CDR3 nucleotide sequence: TGCGCCAGCAGCTTGAGCACAGCTCAAAGTGAAGCTTTCTTT. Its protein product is CASSLSTAQSEAFF.

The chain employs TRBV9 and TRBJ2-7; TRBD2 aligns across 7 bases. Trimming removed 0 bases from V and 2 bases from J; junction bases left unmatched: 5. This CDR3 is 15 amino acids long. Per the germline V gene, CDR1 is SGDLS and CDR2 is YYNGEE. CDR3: CASSVAGTMAYEQYF. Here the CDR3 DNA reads TGTGCCAGCAGCGTAGCGGGGACTATGGCCTACGAGCAGTACTTC.

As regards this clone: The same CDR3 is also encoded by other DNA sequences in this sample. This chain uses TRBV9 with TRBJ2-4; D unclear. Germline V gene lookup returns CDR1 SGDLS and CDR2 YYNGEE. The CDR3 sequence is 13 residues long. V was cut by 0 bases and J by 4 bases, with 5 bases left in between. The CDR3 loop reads CASSVGGKNIQYF. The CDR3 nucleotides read TGTGCCAGCAGCGTAGGGGGTAAAAACATTCAGTACTTC.